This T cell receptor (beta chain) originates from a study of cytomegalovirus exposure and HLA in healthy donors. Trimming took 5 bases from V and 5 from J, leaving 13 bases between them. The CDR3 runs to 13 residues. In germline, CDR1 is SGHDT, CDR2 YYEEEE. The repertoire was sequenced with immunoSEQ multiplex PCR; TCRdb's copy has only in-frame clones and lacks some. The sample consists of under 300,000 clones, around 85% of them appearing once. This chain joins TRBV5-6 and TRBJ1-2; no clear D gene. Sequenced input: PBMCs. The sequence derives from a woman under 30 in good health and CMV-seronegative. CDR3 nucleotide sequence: TGTGCCAGCAGGGTTCCGGGATTTTATGGCTACACCTTC. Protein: CASRVPGFYGYTF.